This T cell receptor beta chain was recovered during a study of cytomegalovirus exposure and HLA in healthy donors. Findings and caveats of the study: A later analysis linked a missense DCLRE1C variant to TCR beta V- and J-gene trimming. Cytomegalovirus association was listed for about 150 TCR beta chains.

The CDR3 is made up of 14 amino acids. V lost 10 bases and J 3 bases, leaving 16 bases between the germline ends. In germline, CDR1 is LNHDA, CDR2 SQIVND (reference sequence). The PCR made use of 60 Vbeta and 13 Jbeta primers. Profiled with immunoSEQ multiplex PCR; TCRdb holds only in-frame clones, not every one. The sample consists of a few hundred thousand clones, around 80% of them appearing once. On this clone itself: Its antigen is still unknown.

V is TRBV19 and J is TRBJ1-5; D might be TRBD1 (5 bases). The sequenced material came from PBMCs. This TCR was recovered from a woman aged 55-70 years in good health and CMV-seropositive. In nucleotides, the CDR3 is TGTGCCACTAAAAAAGCAGGGTACAATCAGCCCCAGCATTTT. It encodes CATKKAGYNQPQHF.